The T cell receptor (beta chain) described here comes from a study of tumor-infiltrating lymphocytes in primary liver carcinoma. Co-extracted RNA and DNA came from roughly 20-30 mg of unsorted bulk tissue. Constant-region priming of approximately 500 ng total RNA yielded TCR beta cDNA. Nested multiplex PCR, run for three rounds with slightly modified ARM-PCR, yielded TCR beta libraries. Via MiXCR, TCRdb re-called the multiplex PCR reads, giving one row per CDR3 protein. The sample has 80,000 or so distinct CDR3 sequences; 65% to 75% are singletons. This sequence originates from a middle-aged man with primary liver carcinoma and hepatitis B virus infection. Sequencing input: tumor-adjacent normal liver tissue.

The CDR3 region is CACSQGEGSRQLSNQPQHF. CDR3 DNA: TGTGCCTGTAGCCAAGGGGAGGGGTCGAGACAGCTTAGCAATCAGCCCCAGCATTTT. V usage is TRBV4-2 and J usage is TRBJ1-5, with D possibly TRBD1 on 5 matching bases. The germline gives CDR1 LGHNA, CDR2 YNFKEQ. The CDR3 has 19 residues. Trimming stripped 11 bases from V and 0 bases from J, with 29 bases between.